Sequencing of this T cell receptor beta chain was carried out in a study of T cell clones after liver transplantation. On the study more broadly: TCRbeta sequencing after a pre-transplant mixed lymphocyte reaction identified graft-donor-reactive clones, later tracked in post-transplant blood. Apart from a few HCV-positive recipients, transplants were for non-autoimmune, non-viral reasons. Until 12-24 months post-transplant, subjects got standard immunosuppression and no induction.

Sequencing was performed with immunoSEQ multiplex PCR; in TCRdb, only in-frame clones are kept and a portion is missing. The profile shows 40,000 to 65,000 clones, 84% of them singletons. Thawed unstimulated PBMCs were FACS-sorted by CD3, CD4 and CD8 into two populations. The CDR3 runs 14 residues. Germline lookup yields CDR1 SGHRS and CDR2 YFSETQ. Trimming stripped 0 bases from V and 7 bases from J, with 11 bases between. Specimen: CD4+ T cells from blood, collected before liver transplant. This chain joins TRBV5-1 and TRBJ2-1; D ambiguous. This receptor was identified in a human donor who received a liver transplant. Written as DNA, the CDR3 is TGCGCCAGCAGCTTGGCCATTAATAAAAATGAGCAGTTCTTC. Translation gives CASSLAINKNEQFF.